This T cell receptor (beta chain) was sequenced during a study of molecular identifiers for immune sequencing clone quantification. The overall study: Across replicate runs, RNA obtained from around 20,000 or 100,000 naive CD8 cells was divided into five, with four undergoing sequencing.

The CDR3 runs 15 residues. Per the germline V gene, CDR1 is LGHNA and CDR2 is YSLEER. V trimming: 4 bases; J trimming: 0 bases; junction bases outside the gene matches: 5. Naive CD8 T cells were sorted, and the gate applied was CD8+CD4-CCR7+CD45RA+. This clonotype was seen repeatedly, ten times or more. TCRdb reprocessed the PCR reads with MiXCR, giving one entry per CDR3 protein. The table has around 54,000 distinct CDR3 sequences, 20% to 25% seen once. Sequencing was carried out using naive CD8+ T cells from blood, with Jurkat cell RNA spiked in. Specified subset: FACS-sorted CD8+CD4-CCR7+CD45RA+ naive T cells. The chain carries TRBV4-3 and TRBJ2-7; TRBD1 matches at 8 bases. This receptor was identified in a human donor in good health. Some libraries in this study had Jurkat cell RNA spiked in. This CDR3 reads CASSPGQASSYEQYF. Here the CDR3 DNA reads TGCGCCAGCAGCCCGGGACAGGCGAGCTCCTACGAGCAGTACTTC.